This T cell receptor beta chain was documented in a study of blood T cell repertoires in COVID-19. For the study at large: Donors in the United States, Italy and Spain gave samples during acute or convalescent COVID-19.

The assay was immunoSEQ multiplex PCR, and TCRdb's table has in-frame clones only and misses some. The sample yields 170,000 or so clones, approximately 90% seen once. V lost 5 bases and J lost 7, with 18 bases in between. The CDR3 consists of 16 residues. The germline V gene encodes CDR1 LGHDT and CDR2 YNNKEL (reference sequence). The clonotype was recovered from a woman under 30 who had recovered from COVID-19. The chain employs TRBV3-1 (or the pseudogene TRBV3-2) and TRBJ1-6; the D is unclear. Sequencing was performed on peripheral blood. CDR3 coding DNA: TGTGCCAGCAGCGACGATTGGGAGGGCCTAAATTCACCCCTCCACTTT. Amino acid sequence: CASSDDWEGLNSPLHF.